This is a list of T cell receptor beta chains from one sample in a study of blood T cell repertoires in COVID-19. Profiled with immunoSEQ multiplex PCR; TCRdb holds only in-frame clones, not every one. The table lists 200,000 to 250,000 clones, roughly four fifths of them singletons. The sequencing input was peripheral blood. These receptors came from a woman aged 40 to 55 with acute or convalescent COVID-19. Both conserved end residues are part of each CDR3. A D gene is named only where the DNA matches it firmly. Some rows have no size entry. The others give once, few or many, or a class for an expanded clone.

TRBJ2-2 TRBD2 TRBV13 NA CASSLEPPLAGATGELFF TGTGCCAGCAGCTTAGAACCCCCTCTAGCGGGAGCCACCGGGGAGCTGTTTTTT
TRBJ2-1 TRBD2 TRBV4-3 NA CASSPRLAGGVNEQFF TGCGCCAGCAGCCCTAGACTAGCGGGAGGAGTCAATGAGCAGTTCTTC
TRBJ2-7 NA TRBV3-1/TRBV3-2 NA CASSQGHSGSYEQYF TGTGCCAGCAGCCAAGGGCATAGTGGGAGCTACGAGCAGTACTTC
TRBJ1-6 NA TRBV7-4 NA CASSLDITGCVGGNSPLHF TGTGCCAGCAGCTTGGACATAACAGGTTGCGTGGGGGGTAATTCACCCCTCCACTTT
TRBJ2-5 NA TRBV30 once CAWKLRGGQETQYF TGTGCCTGGAAATTGAGAGGGGGTCAAGAGACCCAGTACTTC
TRBJ2-1 NA TRBV30 NA CAWSQGGDNEQFF TGTGCCTGGAGCCAAGGAGGCGATAATGAGCAGTTCTTC
TRBJ2-1 TRBD2 TRBV7-6 NA CASSPGLAGDNNEQFF TGTGCCAGCAGCCCCGGACTAGCGGGAGACAACAATGAGCAGTTCTTC
TRBJ1-2 NA TRBV19 NA CASSTRGNGYTF TGTGCCAGTAGTACTAGGGGGAATGGCTACACCTTC
TRBJ2-7 TRBD1 TRBV9 NA CASSATLGQSYEQYF TGTGCCAGCAGCGCAACCCTGGGACAGTCCTACGAGCAGTACTTC
TRBJ2-7 NA TRBV10-3 NA CAISQGLGVDEQYF TGTGCCATCAGTCAAGGGCTCGGGGTCGACGAGCAGTACTTC
TRBJ2-2 TRBD2 TRBV7-2 NA CASSLKTSGANTGELFF TGTGCCAGCAGCCTGAAAACTAGCGGGGCGAACACCGGGGAGCTGTTTTTT
TRBJ2-7 TRBD1 TRBV4-1 NA CASSQGTGQRWDEQYF TGCGCCAGCAGCCAAGGAACGGGACAGCGATGGGACGAGCAGTACTTC
TRBJ1-6 TRBD1 TRBV12-3/TRBV12-4 NA CASSLAQGAPLHF TGTGCCAGCAGTTTAGCGCAGGGGGCACCCCTCCACTTT
TRBJ1-1 TRBD1 TRBV2 NA CASTGIRGEAFF TGTGCCAGCACCGGAATCAGGGGGGAAGCTTTCTTT
TRBJ1-2 NA TRBV21-1 NA CASSSTGGIYGYTF TGTGCCAGCAGCTCGACAGGGGGGATATACGGCTACACCTTC
TRBJ1-2 NA TRBV23-1 once CASSLDKNYGYTF TGCGCCAGCAGTCTTGACAAGAACTATGGCTACACCTTC
TRBJ2-1 TRBD2 TRBV4-3 NA CASSQDQREGEQFF TGCGCCAGCAGCCAAGATCAGCGGGAAGGCGAGCAGTTCTTC
TRBJ2-1 NA TRBV19 NA CASSIRGMGQYEQFF TGTGCCAGTAGTATTAGGGGGATGGGTCAGTATGAGCAGTTCTTC
TRBJ1-2 TRBD1 TRBV7-2 NA CASSLAAGGDYGYTF TGTGCCAGCAGCTTAGCGGCAGGGGGCGACTATGGCTACACCTTC
TRBJ1-3 NA TRBV30 NA CAWSLFREDYTIYF TGTGCCTGGAGTTTATTCAGGGAGGATTACACCATATATTTT
TRBJ2-1 NA TRBV7-2 NA CASSLSYNEQFF TGTGCCAGCAGCTTGAGTTACAATGAGCAGTTCTTC
TRBJ2-7 TRBD2 TRBV7-2 few CASSSSPAGGEQYF TGTGCCAGCAGCTCCAGCCCAGCGGGAGGCGAGCAGTACTTC
TRBJ2-7 TRBD2 TRBV19 NA CASSIGLAGGYEQYF TGTGCCAGTAGTATCGGACTAGCGGGGGGGTACGAGCAGTACTTC
TRBJ1-2 NA TRBV2 NA CASRQDLINYGYTF TGTGCCAGCAGGCAGGATCTTATTAACTATGGCTACACCTTC